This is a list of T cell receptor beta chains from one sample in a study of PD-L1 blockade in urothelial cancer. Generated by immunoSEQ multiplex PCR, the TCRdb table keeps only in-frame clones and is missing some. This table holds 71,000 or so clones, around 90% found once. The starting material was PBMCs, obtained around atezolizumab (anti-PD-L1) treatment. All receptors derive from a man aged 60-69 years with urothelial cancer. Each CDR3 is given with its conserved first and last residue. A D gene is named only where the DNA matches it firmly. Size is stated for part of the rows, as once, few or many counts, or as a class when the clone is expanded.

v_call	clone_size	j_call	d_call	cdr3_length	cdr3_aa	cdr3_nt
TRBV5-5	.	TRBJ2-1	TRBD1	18	CASSLGDRGRSSYNEQFF	TGTGCCAGCAGCTTGGGGGACAGGGGGCGGTCCTCCTACAATGAGCAGTTCTTC
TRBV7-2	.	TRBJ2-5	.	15	CASSLVSSLTETQYF	TGTGCCAGCAGCTTAGTTTCTAGTCTAACGGAGACCCAGTACTTC
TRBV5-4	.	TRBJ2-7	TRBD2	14	CASSFGGSLYEQYF	TGTGCCAGCAGTTTTGGCGGGAGCTTGTACGAGCAGTACTTC
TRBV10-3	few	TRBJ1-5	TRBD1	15	CAIRDGQGGNQPQHF	TGTGCCATCAGGGATGGACAGGGAGGCAATCAGCCCCAGCATTTT
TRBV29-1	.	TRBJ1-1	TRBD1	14	CSAVTGQIGTEAFF	TGCAGCGCTGTGACAGGGCAAATCGGTACTGAAGCTTTCTTT
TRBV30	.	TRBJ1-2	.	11	CAWAHLNGYTF	TGTGCCTGGGCACATTTAAATGGCTACACCTTC
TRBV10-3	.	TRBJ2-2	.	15	CAISAATGNTGELFF	TGTGCCATCAGTGCGGCAACAGGGAACACCGGGGAGCTGTTTTTT
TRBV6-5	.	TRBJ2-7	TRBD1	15	CASSIRTGGMNEQYF	TGTGCCAGCAGTATCCGGACAGGGGGCATGAACGAGCAGTACTTC
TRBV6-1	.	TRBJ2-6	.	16	CASSVVRSPGANVLTF	TGTGCCAGCAGTGTGGTGCGGTCCCCTGGGGCCAACGTCCTGACTTTC
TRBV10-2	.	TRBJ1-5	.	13	CASSDDSYQPQHF	TGCGCCAGCAGTGATGACAGCTATCAGCCCCAGCATTTT
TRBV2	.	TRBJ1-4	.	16	CASIIAFSTANEKLFF	TGTGCCAGCATAATAGCATTTTCCACGGCTAATGAAAAACTGTTTTTT
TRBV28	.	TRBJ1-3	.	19	CASSLVAGQRFRTGNTIYF	TGTGCCAGCAGTTTGGTTGCGGGCCAGCGTTTTAGGACTGGAAACACCATATATTTT
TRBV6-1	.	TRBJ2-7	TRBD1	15	CASSDTGTGGHEQYF	TGTGCCAGCAGTGACACCGGGACAGGGGGCCACGAGCAGTACTTC
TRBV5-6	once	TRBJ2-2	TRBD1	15	CASSRRTGNTGELFF	TGTGCCAGCAGCAGACGGACAGGGAACACCGGGGAGCTGTTTTTT
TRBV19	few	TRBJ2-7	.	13	CASSTIAADEQYF	TGTGCCAGTAGTACCATAGCGGCAGACGAGCAGTACTTC
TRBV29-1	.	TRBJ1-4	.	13	CSVGTLSGEKLFF	TGCAGCGTTGGGACTTTAAGTGGTGAAAAACTGTTTTTT
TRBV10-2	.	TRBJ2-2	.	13	CASSLDQGGELFF	TGCGCCAGCAGCCTAGACCAAGGCGGGGAGCTGTTTTTT
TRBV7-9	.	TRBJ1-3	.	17	CASSPSPRGNSGNTIYF	TGTGCCAGCAGCCCGTCCCCGCGGGGTAACTCTGGAAACACCATATATTTT
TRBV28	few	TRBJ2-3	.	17	CASSPNGKRTVRVTQYF	TGTGCCAGCAGTCCCAACGGGAAAAGGACAGTCAGAGTCACGCAGTATTTT
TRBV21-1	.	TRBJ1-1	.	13	CASTPDRYTEAFF	TGTGCCAGCACCCCGGACAGGTACACTGAAGCTTTCTTT
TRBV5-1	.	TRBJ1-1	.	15	CASSPYGGLNTEAFF	TGCGCCAGCAGCCCGTACGGGGGGCTGAACACTGAAGCTTTCTTT